The next 16 T cell receptor beta chains were all read from a single sample in a study of T cells after yellow fever vaccination. A single record per CDR3 protein comes from TCRdb applying MiXCR to the 5' RACE reads. The data show hundreds of thousands of distinct CDR3 sequences, about 12% seen once. The sequences come from PBMCs, collected on the day of the yellow fever booster vaccination. The receptors shown here come from a man younger than 40 who received the YFV17D yellow fever vaccine.

CDR3 DNA sequence: TGTGCCAGCAGCCCCCCAGGGGTTGACACCGGGGAGCTGTTTTTT. It encodes CASSPPGVDTGELFF. The chain joins TRBV5-5 to TRBJ2-2; D is possibly TRBD1 (6 bases). The CDR3 spans 15 residues. The germline V and J ends were trimmed by 4 bases and 3 bases, with 13 bases remaining between them. Looked up from germline, CDR1 is SGHKS and CDR2 is YYEKEE (reference sequence).

The chain employs TRBV20-1 and TRBJ2-3; 12 positions match TRBD2. Unmatched junction bases numbered 4, after V lost 3 bases and J lost 0 bases. The CDR3 loop spans 16 amino acids. Germline V gene lookup returns CDR1 DFQATT and CDR2 SNEGSKA (reference sequence). CDR3 in amino acids: CSASGLAGGSTDTQYF. The CDR3, as DNA: TGCAGTGCTAGCGGGCTAGCGGGAGGGAGCACAGATACGCAGTATTTT.

The gene calls are TRBV29-1 and TRBJ2-1; D possibly corresponds to TRBD2 (5 bases). Trimming pared 7 bases from V and 3 bases from J, leaving 10 bases between. The CDR3 has 12 residues. The germline CDR1 and CDR2 sequences are SQVTM and ANQGSEA. This chain's CDR3 is CSAGYLYNEQFF. CDR3 DNA: TGCAGCGCGGGGTACCTCTACAATGAGCAGTTCTTC.

There are many counts of this clonotype. J is TRBJ2-3 and V is TRBV29-1; no firm D call. V lost 1 base and J lost 2, with 7 bases in between. The germline gives CDR1 SQVTM, CDR2 ANQGSEA. CDR3 length equals 13 residues. This chain's CDR3 is CSVEGRLTDTQYF. The CDR3 DNA sequence: TGCAGCGTTGAAGGTCGTCTCACAGATACGCAGTATTTT.

This clonotype turned up a few times. CDR3 residues: CASSQDRTATNEKLFF. The CDR3 nucleotides read TGTGCCAGCAGCCAAGATAGGACGGCAACTAATGAAAAACTGTTTTTT. The chain is built from TRBV4-2 and TRBJ1-4; D unresolved. The CDR3 has 16 residues. Per germline, CDR1 LGHNA and CDR2 YNFKEQ. V was clipped by 0 bases and J by 0 bases, with 8 bases between them.

Regarding this clonotype: One end of the junction does not line up with germline, which may come from a read error. The V gene is TRBV7-2, the J gene TRBJ1-4, with D unresolved. The CDR3 runs to 15 residues. Germline loops: CDR1 SGHTA, CDR2 FQGNSA. CDR3 in DNA: TGTGCCAGCAGCCGCCTGGGCATCATTAATGAAAAACTGCTTTTT. The encoded protein is CASSRLGIINEKLLF.

This clonotype was seen a handful of times. The V call is TRBV20-1, the J call TRBJ1-1; D gene ambiguous. The V end was cut by 6 bases, the J end by 6 bases, with 17 bases between. CDR1 and CDR2 from the germline V gene are DFQATT and SNEGSKA (reference sequence). The CDR3 has 13 amino acids. Here the CDR3 reads CSALRGGSAEAFF. CDR3 bases: TGCAGTGCCTTAAGAGGAGGGAGTGCTGAAGCTTTCTTT.

This clonotype was counted only a few times. This chain links TRBV2 with TRBJ1-2, with D possibly matching TRBD1 (5 bases). The V and J ends lost 6 bases and 0 bases respectively, with 11 bases between them. The germline CDR1 and CDR2 sequences are SNHLY and FYNNEI. The CDR3 has 14 amino acids. The CDR3 DNA is TGTGCCAGCAGCACCGACAGTTCTAACTATGGCTACACCTTC. Translation gives CASSTDSSNYGYTF. The full variable domain, its missing parts supplied by reference TRBV2 and TRBJ1-2, is EPEVTQTPSHQVTQMGQEVILRCVPISNHLYFYWYRQILGQKVEFLVSFYNNEISEKSEIFDDQFSVERPDGSNFTLKIRSTKLEDSAMYFCASSTDSSNYGYTFGSGTRLTVV.

This clonotype was seen a few times. The chain uses TRBV6-4 and TRBJ2-1; D is unresolved. Looked up from germline, CDR1 is MRHNA and CDR2 is SNTAGT. The CDR3 covers 16 residues. V lost 0 bases and J 0 bases, leaving 9 bases between the germline ends. CDR3 bases: TGTGCCAGCAGTGACTCGTGGCTAAGCTCCTACAATGAGCAGTTCTTC. Protein product: CASSDSWLSSYNEQFF.

This clonotype was found a few times. The chain has TRBV5-4 and TRBJ2-1; D is undetermined. The germline V and J ends were trimmed by 2 bases and 5 bases, with 14 bases remaining between them. The CDR3 has 15 amino acids. Germline V gene data show CDR1 as SGHNT and CDR2 as YYREEE (reference sequence). The CDR3 sequence: CASSLQGMRHNEQFF. CDR3 in DNA: TGTGCCAGCAGCTTACAAGGAATGAGGCACAATGAGCAGTTCTTC.

This clonotype was recorded many times. The chain has TRBV2 and TRBJ1-5, with a tentative D call TRBD1 (6 bases). Trimming removed 0 bases at V and 7 bases at J, with 10 bases between. CDR1 is SNHLY and CDR2 is FYNNEI in the germline V gene. There are 14 residues in the CDR3. CDR3 sequence: CASSEADRQQPQHF. CDR3 DNA sequence: TGTGCCAGCAGTGAAGCCGACAGGCAACAGCCCCAGCATTTT.

The V and J genes are TRBV12-3 or TRBV12-4 and TRBJ2-1, with 14 bases lining up with TRBD2. Trimming cost V 6 bases and J 10 bases; bases outside gene matches: 8. The CDR3 totals 15 residues. The CDR3: CASSSQTSGREEQFF. CDR3 DNA sequence: TGTGCCAGCAGCTCCCAGACTAGCGGGAGGGAAGAGCAGTTCTTC.

The V call is TRBV5-5, the J call TRBJ2-2; weak D call: TRBD1 (5 bases). There are 15 residues in the CDR3. The V end was cut by 0 bases, the J end by 3 bases, with 9 bases between. The germline V gene has CDR1 SGHKS and CDR2 YYEKEE (reference sequence). The CDR3 sequence: CASSLGAGHTGELFF. DNA for the CDR3: TGTGCCAGCAGCTTGGGGGCAGGGCACACCGGGGAGCTGTTTTTT.

Only a few counts were recorded for this clonotype. The V call is TRBV9, the J call TRBJ1-5; D not resolved. Trimming shortened V by 0 bases and J by 8 bases, and 12 bases separated the two germline ends. This CDR3 is 14 amino acids long. Germline V gene lookup returns CDR1 SGDLS and CDR2 YYNGEE. CDR3 residues: CASSVDFGSKPQHF. CDR3 sequence (DNA): TGTGCCAGCAGCGTAGATTTCGGGAGTAAGCCCCAGCATTTT.

This clonotype has only a few counts. The chain joins TRBV12-3 or TRBV12-4 to TRBJ1-2; D is unclear. The V gene lost 5 bases and the J gene lost 5 bases, with 12 bases spanning the gap. The CDR3 spans 13 residues. The CDR3 nucleotides read TGTGCCAGCAGTCCTCGAAAATTATATGGCTACACCTTC. Translation: CASSPRKLYGYTF.

In its sample, this clonotype was seen a few times. This rearrangement joins TRBV12-3 or TRBV12-4 to TRBJ1-5; maybe TRBD1 (5 bases). The CDR3 runs 14 residues. The germline V and J ends were trimmed by 4 bases and 4 bases, with 11 bases remaining between them. The CDR3 region is CASSSYRKNQPQHF. As DNA, the CDR3 is TGTGCCAGCAGTTCGTACAGGAAAAATCAGCCCCAGCATTTT.